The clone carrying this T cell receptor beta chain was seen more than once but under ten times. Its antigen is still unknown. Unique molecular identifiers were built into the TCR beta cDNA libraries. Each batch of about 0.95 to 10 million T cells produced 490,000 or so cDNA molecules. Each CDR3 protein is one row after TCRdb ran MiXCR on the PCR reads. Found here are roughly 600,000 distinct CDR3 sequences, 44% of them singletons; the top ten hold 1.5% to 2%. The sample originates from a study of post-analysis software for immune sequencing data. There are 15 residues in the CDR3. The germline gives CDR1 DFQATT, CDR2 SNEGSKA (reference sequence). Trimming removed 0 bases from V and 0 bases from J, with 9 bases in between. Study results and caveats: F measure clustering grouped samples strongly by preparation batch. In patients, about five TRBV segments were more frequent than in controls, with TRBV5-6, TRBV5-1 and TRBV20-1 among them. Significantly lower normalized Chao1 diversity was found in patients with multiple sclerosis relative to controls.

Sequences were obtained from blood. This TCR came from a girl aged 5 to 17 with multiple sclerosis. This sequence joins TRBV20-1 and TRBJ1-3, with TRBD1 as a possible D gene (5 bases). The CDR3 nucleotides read TGCAGTGCTAGAGAGGACACCTCCTCTGGAAACACCATATATTTT. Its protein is CSAREDTSSGNTIYF.